Shown below are 30 T cell receptor beta chains from a single sample sequenced in a study of early T cells in non-severe SARS-CoV-2 infection. TCRdb called the 5' RACE reads again in MiXCR, with one record for every CDR3 protein. The table shows roughly 64,000 distinct CDR3 sequences, with around 13% occurring only once. Sequenced: whole blood. Receptor source: an adult who was a healthcare worker with PCR-confirmed SARS-CoV-2 infection or an uninfected control (not recorded which).

The chain links TRBV4-1 to TRBJ2-2; TRBD2 aligns across 12 bases. The CDR3 sequence is 21 residues long. V dropped 0 bases and J dropped 4; count of bases not matched to a gene: 15. The germline gives CDR1 MGHRA, CDR2 YSYEKL. The DNA of the CDR3 is TGCGCCAGCAGCCAAGAACCCCTCACGACTAGCGGGGGCCTCTCCACCGGGGAGCTGTTTTTT. This gives the protein CASSQEPLTTSGGLSTGELFF.

This clonotype was found many times. The chain has TRBV7-9 and TRBJ2-1, with 8 bases that match TRBD2. V dropped 2 bases and J dropped 2; count of bases not matched to a gene: 5. The germline CDR1 and CDR2 sequences are SEHNR and FQNEAQ (reference sequence). The CDR3 is 16 residues long. The CDR3 bases are TGTGCCAGCAGCTTATCCGGGGGGGCAACCTACAATGAGCAGTTCTTC. It encodes CASSLSGGATYNEQFF.

The chain recombines TRBV20-1 with TRBJ1-6, with no clear D. Trimming left V 6 bases short and J 1 base short, with 10 bases between. CDR3 length equals 14 residues. CDR1 is DFQATT and CDR2 is SNEGSKA in the germline V gene (reference sequence). This CDR3 reads CSAKGGSYNSPLHF. The DNA for the CDR3 is TGCAGTGCAAAGGGAGGATCCTATAATTCACCCCTCCACTTT.

This clonotype was seen more than once but under ten times. The gene calls are TRBV19 and TRBJ2-1; TRBD2 matches 11 bases. Trimming cost V 3 bases and J 2 bases; bases outside gene matches: 6. The CDR3 is 17 residues long. The germline gives CDR1 LNHDA, CDR2 SQIVND (reference sequence). CDR3 region: CASSIFSGGATYNEQFF. CDR3 bases: TGTGCCAGTAGTATTTTTAGCGGGGGGGCCACCTACAATGAGCAGTTCTTC.

In this sample, this clonotype turned up a few times. The chain links TRBV2 to TRBJ2-1, with TRBD1 identical over 12 bases. The junction had 4 bases not matched to a gene; V was cut back by 8 bases and J by 2 bases. This CDR3 contains 15 residues. Germline V lookup: CDR1 SNHLY, CDR2 FYNNEI. The CDR3 sequence: CASGGTGGAYNEQFF. CDR3 sequence (DNA): TGTGCCAGCGGCGGGACAGGGGGCGCCTACAATGAGCAGTTCTTC.

There are a few counts of this clonotype. CDR3 in DNA: TGTGCCAGCAGCAGCCCCGGCGAGCGGGGGGCCGCTAGGACCGGGGAGCTGTTTTTT. Translating gives CASSSPGERGAARTGELFF. The chain is built from TRBV3-1 and TRBJ2-2; 9 bases map to TRBD2. The CDR3 runs to 19 residues. The germline CDR1 and CDR2 sequences are LGHDT and YNNKEL (reference sequence). J lost 5 bases, V lost 5 bases, and 18 bases had no gene match.

This clonotype was seen a few times. The genes are TRBV4-2 and TRBJ2-3; TRBD2 matches 8 bases. Germline V gene lookup returns CDR1 LGHNA and CDR2 YNFKEQ. J gave up 6 bases and V 3 bases, and 2 bases lay outside the gene matches. This CDR3 spans 13 amino acids. CDR3 sequence (DNA): TGTGCCAGCAGCCAGGCTAGCGGGGATACGCAGTATTTT. It codes for CASSQASGDTQYF.

The CDR3 region has the DNA TGTGCCAGCAGCCAGTCTTTGGGGGAGCGCTCCTACGAGCAGTACTTC. Protein sequence: CASSQSLGERSYEQYF. The V call is TRBV4-2, the J call TRBJ2-7; D is possibly TRBD1 or TRBD2 (5 bases each). Trimming took off 3 bases at V and 0 bases at J, with 15 bases between the two ends. CDR3 size: 16 residues. CDR1 is LGHNA and CDR2 is YNFKEQ in the germline V gene.

This chain connects TRBV6-4 to TRBJ1-5; D ambiguous. V lost 4 bases, J lost 7 bases, and 17 bases lay in between. This CDR3 region has 15 residues. Per the germline V gene, CDR1 is MRHNA and CDR2 is SNTAGT. The CDR3 is CASSVLPATFQPQHF. Here the CDR3 DNA reads TGTGCCAGCAGTGTACTTCCCGCGACTTTCCAGCCCCAGCATTTT.

A remark on this clonotype: It may be a read error: a sequence one base away is much more abundant. The rearrangement joins TRBV20-1 to TRBJ2-1, with D possibly TRBD2 on 6 matching bases. Trimming stripped 3 bases from V and 8 bases from J, with 17 bases between. This CDR3 has 14 residues. Per germline, CDR1 DFQATT and CDR2 SNEGSKA (reference sequence). CDR3 residues: CSASRPYTGDEQFF. CDR3 coding DNA: TGCAGTGCTAGTCGGCCCTATACGGGGGATGAGCAGTTCTTC.

This rearrangement joins TRBV6-6 to TRBJ1-5; D might be TRBD1 (5 bases). V lost 8 bases and J lost 0, with 11 bases in between. This CDR3 contains 14 residues. Germline V CDR1 and CDR2: MNHNY, SVGAGI (reference sequence). In nucleotides, the CDR3 is TGTGCCAGCTGGGGCCTAGATAGCAATCAGCCCCAGCATTTT. The encoded protein is CASWGLDSNQPQHF.

This chain uses TRBV7-7 with TRBJ2-5; tentative D call: TRBD1 (6 bases). The CDR3 runs to 13 residues. In germline, CDR1 is SSHAT, CDR2 FNYEAQ (reference sequence). V was trimmed by 5 bases and J by 0 bases, leaving 7 bases between them. CDR3 in amino acids: CASSRDNQETQYF. CDR3 DNA sequence: TGTGCCAGCAGCCGGGACAACCAAGAGACCCAGTACTTC.

CDR3 region: CARTDSGIKETQYF. DNA for the CDR3: TGTGCCAGAACTGATAGCGGGATCAAAGAGACCCAGTACTTC. The chain combines TRBV25-1 with TRBJ2-5; 8 positions match TRBD2. The CDR3 has 14 residues. V was pared by 9 bases and J by 3 bases, with 9 bases of the junction left unmatched. CDR1 is MGHDK, CDR2 SYGVNS, per germline.

Ten or more counts support this clonotype. V usage is TRBV7-2 and J usage is TRBJ2-7, with a weak D call TRBD1 (6 bases). This CDR3 is built from 13 residues. The V gene lost 2 bases and the J gene lost 4 bases, with 9 bases spanning the gap. Germline V gives CDR1 SGHTA, CDR2 FQGNSA. CDR3 protein: CASSLRTEYEQYF. The DNA for the CDR3 is TGTGCCAGCAGCTTAAGGACAGAGTACGAGCAGTACTTC.

There are a few counts of this clonotype. V usage is TRBV29-1 and J usage is TRBJ2-2; weak D call: TRBD2 (5 bases). Trimming took 3 bases from V and 4 from J, leaving 18 bases between them. Germline assignment: CDR1 SQVTM and CDR2 ANQGSEA. CDR3 length equals 16 residues. The CDR3: CSVEGAEKSSTGELFF. DNA of the CDR3: TGCAGCGTTGAGGGAGCCGAAAAATCCTCCACCGGGGAGCTGTTTTTT.

The CDR3 DNA sequence: TGTGCCAGCAGCCAAGGACTAGCCTCGTACTTC. The encoded protein is CASSQGLASYF. The V call is TRBV3-1, the J call TRBJ2-5, with 7 bases identical to TRBD2. There are 11 residues in the CDR3. With 1 base clipped from V and 13 bases from J, the junction kept 3 bases outside the gene matches. Germline V gene sequence: CDR1 LGHDT, CDR2 YNNKEL (reference sequence).

The chain joins TRBV20-1 to TRBJ2-3; 8 bases are a match to TRBD2. Germline CDR1 DFQATT, CDR2 SNEGSKA (reference sequence). This CDR3 has 13 amino acids. With V trimmed by 6 bases and J by 8 bases, 10 bases remained unmatched. CDR3 sequence reads: CSAKMSGGGTQYF. CDR3 bases: TGCAGTGCAAAGATGAGCGGGGGCGGTACGCAGTATTTT.

This clonotype appeared many times. The V and J genes are TRBV30 and TRBJ2-1; TRBD2 agrees at 11 bases. The CDR3 consists of 19 residues. Per the germline V gene, CDR1 is GTSNPN and CDR2 is SVGIG (reference sequence). Trimming at V came to 0 bases and at J to 0 bases, leaving 10 bases not matched to a gene. CDR3 residues: CAWSVRLAGRGSSYNEQFF. In nucleotides, the CDR3 is TGTGCCTGGAGTGTACGACTAGCGGGGCGCGGAAGCTCCTACAATGAGCAGTTCTTC.

The V gene is TRBV20-1, the J gene TRBJ2-2; 8 bases match TRBD1. Germline V gene data show CDR1 as DFQATT and CDR2 as SNEGSKA (reference sequence). V shed 0 bases, J shed 7 bases, and the junction held 10 bases outside the gene matches. The CDR3 consists of 16 residues. Here the CDR3 reads CSARDVRTGMYGELFF. CDR3 DNA sequence: TGCAGTGCTAGAGATGTCAGGACAGGGATGTACGGGGAGCTGTTTTTT.

This clonotype was counted a few times. V usage is TRBV27 and J usage is TRBJ2-7, with 8 positions matching TRBD2. With V trimmed by 5 bases and J by 2 bases, 8 bases remained unmatched. The CDR3 is 15 residues long. Germline CDR1 is MNHEY and CDR2 is SMNVEV (reference sequence). The CDR3 region is CASSPSGGPPYEQYF. In DNA form, the CDR3 reads TGTGCCAGCAGTCCGTCGGGGGGGCCTCCCTACGAGCAGTACTTC.

This clonotype has more than one count but fewer than ten. The gene calls are TRBV20-1 and TRBJ1-5, with D possibly matching TRBD1 (6 bases). Germline V CDR1 and CDR2: DFQATT, SNEGSKA (reference sequence). The CDR3 is made up of 15 amino acids. V lost 0 bases, J lost 1 base, and 10 bases lay in between. CDR3 residues: CSAREGQMSNQPQHF. The CDR3 bases are TGCAGTGCTAGAGAGGGACAAATGAGCAATCAGCCCCAGCATTTT.

Remarks on this clonotype: Possible read error: a much larger clone is one base away. The chain uses TRBV27 and TRBJ2-4; 7 positions match TRBD2. The germline gives CDR1 MNHEY, CDR2 SMNVEV (reference sequence). The CDR3 contains 15 residues. The chain's CDR3 is CASRGGRAGENIRYF. CDR3 coding DNA: TGTGCCAGCAGGGGGGGGAGGGCCGGCGAAAACATTCGGTACTTC.

This clonotype has more than one count but fewer than ten. V gene TRBV6-2 or TRBV6-3 combines with J gene TRBJ2-5; the D gene is possibly TRBD2 (7 bases). The length of the CDR3 is 16 residues. Trimming shortened V by 6 bases and J by 5 bases, and 22 bases separated the two germline ends. Germline V gene sequence: CDR1 MNHEY, CDR2 SVGEGT. Here the CDR3 reads CASRKGGALFSETQYF. The CDR3 DNA follows: TGTGCCAGCAGAAAAGGGGGGGCTTTGTTTTCGGAGACCCAGTACTTC.

This chain links TRBV7-8 with TRBJ2-5; D unresolved. V shed 7 bases and J shed 3 bases, with 15 bases lying between them. There are 14 residues in the CDR3. Germline CDR1 SGHVS, CDR2 FQNEAQ. CDR3 region: CASTQVGRKETQYF. The CDR3 DNA follows: TGTGCCAGCACCCAGGTGGGCAGAAAAGAGACCCAGTACTTC.

This clonotype was found a few times. The chain has TRBV11-2 and TRBJ2-7, with a possible D match to TRBD2 (6 bases). Trimming took off 1 base at V and 2 bases at J, with 18 bases between the two ends. Looked up from germline, CDR1 is SGHAT and CDR2 is FQNNGV. This CDR3 is 17 amino acids long. The CDR3 bases are TGTGCCAGCAGCTTAGGGCGGGGACTCCTTCCCCCCTACGAGCAGTACTTC. It specifies CASSLGRGLLPPYEQYF.

This clonotype showed up many times. The chain couples TRBV5-1 to TRBJ2-5, with a possible D match to TRBD2 (5 bases). Germline loops: CDR1 SGHRS, CDR2 YFSETQ. CDR3 size: 14 residues. V was pared by 1 base and J by 5 bases, with 12 bases between. The CDR3 loop is CASSLNAGGETQYF. CDR3 bases: TGCGCCAGCAGCTTGAACGCGGGCGGGGAGACCCAGTACTTC.

This clonotype was recorded many times. The chain uses TRBV5-6 and TRBJ2-1, with D hard to call. CDR1 is SGHDT, CDR2 YYEEEE, per germline. V was shortened by 3 bases and J by 10 bases, with 14 bases between the two germline ends. The CDR3 runs to 13 residues. The CDR3 region is CASSWGGVWEQFF. Here the CDR3 DNA reads TGTGCCAGCAGCTGGGGTGGAGTTTGGGAGCAGTTCTTC.

The table lists this clonotype with many counts. The V gene is TRBV7-9, the J gene TRBJ2-2, with D uncertain. Trimming stripped 1 base from V and 3 bases from J, with 9 bases between. This CDR3 has 15 amino acids. CDR1 is SEHNR and CDR2 is FQNEAQ in the germline V gene (reference sequence). The CDR3 sequence is CASSLVARDTGELFF. The CDR3 nucleotides read TGTGCCAGCAGCTTAGTGGCAAGAGACACCGGGGAGCTGTTTTTT.

At least ten counts were recorded for this clonotype. This chain uses TRBV7-6 with TRBJ1-1; TRBD1 is a possible D gene (6 bases). The ends were cut back, 5 bases at V and 0 bases at J, with 13 bases in the middle. Germline lookup yields CDR1 SGHVS and CDR2 FNYEAQ. The CDR3 has 15 amino acids. The CDR3 DNA follows: TGTGCCAGCAGCCTGGGACACTTTATGAACACTGAAGCTTTCTTT. As protein: CASSLGHFMNTEAFF.

This clonotype came up many times. V is TRBV4-1 and J is TRBJ2-2; 14 nucleotides match TRBD2. J lost 0 bases, V lost 1 base, and 1 base had no gene match. In germline, CDR1 is MGHRA, CDR2 YSYEKL. The CDR3 covers 18 residues. CDR3 sequence reads: CASSQGTSGGPNTGELFF. In DNA, the CDR3 is TGCGCCAGCAGCCAAGGGACTAGCGGGGGGCCGAACACCGGGGAGCTGTTTTTT.